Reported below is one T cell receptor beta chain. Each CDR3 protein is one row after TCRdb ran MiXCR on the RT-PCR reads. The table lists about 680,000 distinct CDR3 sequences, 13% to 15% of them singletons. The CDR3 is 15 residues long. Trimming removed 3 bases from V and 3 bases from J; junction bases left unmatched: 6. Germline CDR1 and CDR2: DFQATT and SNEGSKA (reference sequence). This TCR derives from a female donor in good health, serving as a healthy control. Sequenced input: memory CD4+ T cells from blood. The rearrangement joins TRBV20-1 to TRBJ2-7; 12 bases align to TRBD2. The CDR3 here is CSASLPGLAGYEQYF. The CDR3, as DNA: TGCAGTGCTAGCCTCCCGGGACTAGCGGGCTACGAGCAGTACTTC.